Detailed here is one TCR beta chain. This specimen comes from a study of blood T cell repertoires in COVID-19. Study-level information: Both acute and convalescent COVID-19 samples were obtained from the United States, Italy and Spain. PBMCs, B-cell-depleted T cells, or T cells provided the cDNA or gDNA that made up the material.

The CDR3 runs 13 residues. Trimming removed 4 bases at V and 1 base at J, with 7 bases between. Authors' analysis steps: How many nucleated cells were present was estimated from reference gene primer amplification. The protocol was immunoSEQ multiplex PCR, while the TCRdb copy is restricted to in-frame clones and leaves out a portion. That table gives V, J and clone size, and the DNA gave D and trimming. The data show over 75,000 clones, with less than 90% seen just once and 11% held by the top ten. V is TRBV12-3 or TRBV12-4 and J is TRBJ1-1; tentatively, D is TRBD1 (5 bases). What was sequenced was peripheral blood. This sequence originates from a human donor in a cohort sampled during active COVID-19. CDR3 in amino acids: CASSSQGNTEAFF. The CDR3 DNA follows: TGTGCCAGCAGTTCTCAGGGGAACACTGAAGCTTTCTTT.